This T cell receptor (beta chain) was observed in a study of blood T cell repertoires in COVID-19. On the study more broadly: Acute and convalescent COVID-19 specimens originated in the United States, Italy and Spain. From T cells, B-cell-depleted T cells, or PBMCs came the material, which was cDNA or gDNA.

As handled by the study authors: Quantification of nucleated cells was approximated via reference gene primer amplification. Generated by immunoSEQ multiplex PCR, the TCRdb table keeps only in-frame clones and is missing some. The V and J calls and clone size come from that table; D and trimming were worked out from the DNA. The table records 200,000 to 300,000 clones, 80% to 90% of them present only once. The CDR3 contains 15 residues. CDR1 is SNHLY and CDR2 is FYNNEI in the germline V gene. Trimming removed 4 bases from V and 0 bases from J, with 12 bases in between. This clone was seen just once. Sequencing was performed on peripheral blood. The origin of this receptor is a woman aged 40 to 55 who had recovered from COVID-19. The chain links TRBV2 to TRBJ1-1; possibly TRBD1 for D (5 bases). The CDR3 bases are TGTGCCAGCAGTGCCCCTAGACAGTTGAACACTGAAGCTTTCTTT. It encodes CASSAPRQLNTEAFF.